The 14 T cell receptor beta chains below come from one sample, sequenced in a study of spatial heterogeneity in lung cancer. Overall study findings and caveats: Expanded intratumoral alpha and beta TCR counts tracked tumor mutation counts.

No antigen has been assigned to these receptors. TCRdb reprocessed the 5' RACE reads with MiXCR, giving one entry per CDR3 protein. The sample lists about 150 distinct CDR3 sequences, roughly 45% occurring once. The time point denotes: sample taken at primary tumor resection. The starting material was lung tumor tissue, obtained at surgery. Receptors originate from a male donor with early-stage non-small cell lung cancer.

Of note for this clonotype: The library was prepared for alpha chains; this beta chain is a stray read, so its frequency means little. This chain uses TRBV7-9 with TRBJ2-7; 8 nucleotides align to TRBD2. The ends lost 0 bases at V and 2 bases at J; junction bases unmatched: 3. The CDR3 length is 15 residues. Germline V gene data show CDR1 as SEHNR and CDR2 as FQNEAQ (reference sequence). The CDR3 is CASSLASGDPYEQYF. The CDR3 nucleotides read TGTGCCAGCAGCTTAGCTAGCGGGGACCCCTACGAGCAGTACTTC. Supplemented by reference TRBV7-9 and TRBJ2-7, the full variable domain reads DTGVSQNPRHKITKRGQNVTFRCDPISEHNRLYWYRQTLGQGPEFLTYFQNEAQLEKSRLLSDRFSAERPKGSFSTLEIQRTEQGDSAMYLCASSLASGDPYEQYFGPGTRLTVT.

Remarks on this clonotype: This beta chain was picked up by a library intended for alpha chains and is off target, so its count carries little meaning. The rearrangement uses TRBV29-1 and TRBJ2-6; 8 positions agree with TRBD1. V trimming: 7 bases; J trimming: 2 bases; junction bases outside the gene matches: 4. This CDR3 has 14 amino acids. The germline CDR1 and CDR2 sequences are SQVTM and ANQGSEA. CDR3 region: CSAAGGTGANVLTF. The CDR3 DNA reads as TGCAGCGCCGCAGGGGGCACTGGGGCCAACGTCCTGACTTTC.

On this clonotype itself: The library was prepared for alpha chains; this beta chain is a stray read, so its frequency means little. The V gene is TRBV6-5, the J gene TRBJ2-3, with D possibly matching TRBD1 (5 bases). V was clipped by 5 bases and J by 1 base, with 10 bases between them. Germline CDR1 is MNHEY and CDR2 is SVGAGI. This CDR3 contains 14 residues. CDR3 sequence reads: CASSSQTGTDTQYF. CDR3 in DNA: TGTGCCAGCAGTAGCCAGACAGGCACAGATACGCAGTATTTT.

This clonotype appeared a few times. Within a library made for alpha chains, this beta chain is off target, and its count is uninformative. This chain joins TRBV6-1 and TRBJ2-5, with D unclear. Germline V gene sequence: CDR1 MNHNS, CDR2 SASEGT. The V and J ends lost 0 bases and 7 bases respectively, with 12 bases between them. This CDR3 is 14 amino acids long. CDR3: CASSEAQGLGTQYF. In DNA form, the CDR3 reads TGTGCCAGCAGTGAAGCGCAAGGGCTGGGGACCCAGTACTTC.

Concerning this clonotype itself: Since it is a stray read in a library aimed at alpha chains, this beta chain has a size that is not meaningful. This chain links TRBV18 with TRBJ1-1; 9 bases map to TRBD1. Germline trimming cut 2 bases from V and 3 bases from J; bases unmatched to any gene: 1. This CDR3 comprises 14 residues. Germline loops: CDR1 KGHSH, CDR2 LQKENI. CDR3 sequence: CASSPRQGDTEAFF. For the CDR3, the DNA is TGTGCCAGCTCACCAAGACAGGGGGACACTGAAGCTTTCTTT.

This clonotype has a handful of counts. Because the library targeted alpha chains, this beta chain is an off-target read whose size means little. The chain couples TRBV28 to TRBJ2-3; D is unresolved. V was shortened by 7 bases and J by 4 bases, with 15 bases between the two germline ends. Germline CDR1 reads MDHEN; CDR2 reads SYDVKM. CDR3 length: 14 residues. CDR3 DNA sequence: TGTGCCAGCACCCTGCCAGGTGGCGCAGATACGCAGTATTTT. This translates into CASTLPGGADTQYF.

Notes on this clonotype: This beta chain slipped into a library made for alpha chains as a stray read, so its size is not meaningful. The V call is TRBV6-5, the J call TRBJ2-7, with TRBD1 identical over 7 bases. The CDR3 covers 14 residues. The ends lost 6 bases at V and 5 bases at J; junction bases unmatched: 10. The germline gives CDR1 MNHEY, CDR2 SVGAGI. As DNA, the CDR3 is TGTGCCAGCAGCCGGGACAGTATCGTGAACGAGCAGTACTTC. As protein: CASSRDSIVNEQYF.

There are a few counts of this clonotype. This beta chain was picked up by a library intended for alpha chains and is off target, so its count carries little meaning. The rearrangement joins TRBV10-3 to TRBJ2-1, with D uncertain. Germline values: CDR1 ENHRY, CDR2 SYGVKD. The CDR3 totals 11 residues. V shed 9 bases and J shed 8 bases, with 11 bases lying between them. The CDR3 reads CAMGRRDEQFF. The CDR3 DNA reads as TGTGCCATGGGCCGTAGGGATGAGCAGTTCTTC.

With respect to this clonotype: This beta chain is an unintended read in a library built for alpha chains; its size means little. V and J are TRBV29-1 and TRBJ2-5; D remains unclear. Germline CDR1 and CDR2: SQVTM and ANQGSEA. V shed 2 bases and J shed 5 bases, with 9 bases lying between them. This CDR3 is 12 amino acids long. The CDR3 DNA follows: TGCAGCGTTGAAAAGGGAAGCGAGACCCAGTACTTC. Its translation: CSVEKGSETQYF.

This clonotype is labeled hyperexpanded. The library was built for alpha chains, so this beta chain is an off-target read and its size means little. V usage is TRBV9 and J usage is TRBJ1-6; D is possibly TRBD1 (6 bases). Germline loops: CDR1 SGDLS, CDR2 YYNGEE. The CDR3 contains 14 residues. Trimming took 2 bases from V and 5 from J, leaving 8 bases between them. The CDR3 sequence: CASSVGHDNSPLHF. CDR3 DNA: TGTGCCAGCAGCGTGGGACATGATAATTCACCCCTCCACTTT.

Worth noting for this clonotype: A library made for alpha chains picked up this beta chain off target, so its size means little. The chain carries TRBV7-8 and TRBJ2-7, with D perhaps given as TRBD1 or TRBD2 (5 bases each). The V end lost 4 bases, the J end lost 0 bases, and 7 bases lay between the germline ends. Looked up from germline, CDR1 is SGHVS and CDR2 is FQNEAQ. CDR3 length equals 13 residues. The DNA for the CDR3 is TGTGCCAGCAGCTCCGGGGCCTCCTACGAGCAGTACTTC. Translating gives CASSSGASYEQYF.

This clonotype is categorized as hyperexpanded (1% or more). This beta chain is off target for a library built for alpha chains, so its abundance means little. The chain recombines TRBV12-3 or TRBV12-4 with TRBJ2-7; 9 bases line up with TRBD1. With V trimmed by 3 bases and J by 5 bases, 5 bases remained unmatched. The CDR3 is 14 residues long. The CDR3 loop is CASSFGTGPNEQYF. The CDR3 DNA reads as TGTGCCAGCAGTTTTGGGACAGGGCCCAACGAGCAGTACTTC.

As for this clonotype: Within a library made for alpha chains, this beta chain is off target, and its count is uninformative. This sequence joins TRBV6-6 and TRBJ2-7; D is tentatively TRBD1 or TRBD2 (5 bases each). Trimming took off 5 bases at V and 3 bases at J, with 11 bases between the two ends. This CDR3 has 13 amino acids. Germline V gene data show CDR1 as MNHNY and CDR2 as SVGAGI (reference sequence). The CDR3 sequence: CASSRGRYYEQYF. The CDR3 nucleotides read TGTGCCAGCAGTCGGGGACGGTACTACGAGCAGTACTTC.

As for this clonotype: Little can be read into the size of this beta chain, an off-target read in a library designed for alpha chains. The chain employs TRBV11-2 and TRBJ2-7; D not certain. Germline V CDR1 and CDR2: SGHAT, FQNNGV. The V gene lost 0 bases and the J gene lost 13 bases, with 16 bases spanning the gap. The CDR3 runs to 13 residues. The CDR3 region is CASSLDLGLGVYF. Here the CDR3 DNA reads TGTGCCAGCAGCTTAGATCTAGGCCTGGGCGTCTACTTC.